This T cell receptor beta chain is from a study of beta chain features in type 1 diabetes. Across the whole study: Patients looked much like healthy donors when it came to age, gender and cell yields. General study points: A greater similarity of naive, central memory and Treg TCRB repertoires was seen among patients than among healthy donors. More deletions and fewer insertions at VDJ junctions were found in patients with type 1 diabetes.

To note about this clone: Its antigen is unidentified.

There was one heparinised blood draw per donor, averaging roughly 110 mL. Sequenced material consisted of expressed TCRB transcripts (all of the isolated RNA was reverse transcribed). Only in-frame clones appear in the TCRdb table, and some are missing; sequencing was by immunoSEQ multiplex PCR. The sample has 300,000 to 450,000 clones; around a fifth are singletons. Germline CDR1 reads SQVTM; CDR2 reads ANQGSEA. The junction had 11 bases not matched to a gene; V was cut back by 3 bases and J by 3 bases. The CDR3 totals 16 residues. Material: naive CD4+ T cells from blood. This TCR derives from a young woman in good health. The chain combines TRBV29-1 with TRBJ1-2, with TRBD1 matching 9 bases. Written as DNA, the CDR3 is TGCAGCGTTGACAGGACAGGGGAGGGGAGATACTATGGCTACACCTTC. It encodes CSVDRTGEGRYYGYTF.